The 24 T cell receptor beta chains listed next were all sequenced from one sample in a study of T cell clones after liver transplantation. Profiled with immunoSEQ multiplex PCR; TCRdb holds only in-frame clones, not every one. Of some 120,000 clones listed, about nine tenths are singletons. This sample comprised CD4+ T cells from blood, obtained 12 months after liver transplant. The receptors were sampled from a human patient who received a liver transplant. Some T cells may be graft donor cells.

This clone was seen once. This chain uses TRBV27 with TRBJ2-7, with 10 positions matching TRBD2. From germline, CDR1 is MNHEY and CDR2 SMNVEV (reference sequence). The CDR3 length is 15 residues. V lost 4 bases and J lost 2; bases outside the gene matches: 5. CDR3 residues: CASSSGLALTYEQYF. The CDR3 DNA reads TGTGCCAGCAGTTCGGGACTAGCGCTTACCTACGAGCAGTACTTC.

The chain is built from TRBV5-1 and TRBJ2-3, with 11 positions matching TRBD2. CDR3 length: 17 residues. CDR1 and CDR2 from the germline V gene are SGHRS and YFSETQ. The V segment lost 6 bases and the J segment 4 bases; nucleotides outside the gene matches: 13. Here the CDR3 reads CASTDPASGRSADTQYF. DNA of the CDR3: TGCGCCAGCACCGACCCGGCTAGCGGGAGGAGCGCAGATACGCAGTATTTT.

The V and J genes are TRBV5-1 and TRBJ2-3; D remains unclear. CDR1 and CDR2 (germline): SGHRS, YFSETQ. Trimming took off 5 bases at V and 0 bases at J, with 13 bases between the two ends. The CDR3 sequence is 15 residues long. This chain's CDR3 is CASSLVAASTDTQYF. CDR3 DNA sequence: TGCGCCAGCAGTCTGGTGGCAGCTAGCACAGATACGCAGTATTTT.

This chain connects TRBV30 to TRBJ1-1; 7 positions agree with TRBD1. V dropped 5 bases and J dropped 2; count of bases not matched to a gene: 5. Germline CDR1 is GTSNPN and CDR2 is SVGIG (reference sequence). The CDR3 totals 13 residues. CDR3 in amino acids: CAWAGQLNTEAFF. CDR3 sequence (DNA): TGTGCCTGGGCGGGACAGTTAAACACTGAAGCTTTCTTT.

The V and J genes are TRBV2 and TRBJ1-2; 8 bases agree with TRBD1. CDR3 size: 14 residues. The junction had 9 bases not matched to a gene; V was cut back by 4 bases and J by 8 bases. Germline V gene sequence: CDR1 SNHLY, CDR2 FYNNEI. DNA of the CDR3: TGTGCCAGCAGTGTCGGGGACAGGATCGAGGGCTACACCTTC. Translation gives CASSVGDRIEGYTF.

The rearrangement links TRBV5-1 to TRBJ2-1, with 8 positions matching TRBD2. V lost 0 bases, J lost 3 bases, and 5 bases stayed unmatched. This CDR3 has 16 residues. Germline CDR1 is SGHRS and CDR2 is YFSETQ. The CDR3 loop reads CASSLEAAGVYNEQFF. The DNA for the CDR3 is TGCGCCAGCAGCTTGGAGGCAGCGGGAGTCTACAATGAGCAGTTCTTC. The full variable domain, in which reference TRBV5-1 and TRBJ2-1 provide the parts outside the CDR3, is KAGVTQTPRYLIKTRGQQVTLSCSPISGHRSVSWYQQTPGQGLQFLFEYFSETQRNKGNFPGRFSGRQFSNSRSEMNVSTLELGDSALYLCASSLEAAGVYNEQFFGPGTRLTVL.

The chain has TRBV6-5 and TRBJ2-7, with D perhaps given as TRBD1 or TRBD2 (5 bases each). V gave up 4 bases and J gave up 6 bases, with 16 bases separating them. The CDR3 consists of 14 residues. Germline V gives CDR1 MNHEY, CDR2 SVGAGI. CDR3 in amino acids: CASSWDRTRREQYF. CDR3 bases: TGTGCCAGCAGTTGGGACCGGACCCGCCGCGAGCAGTACTTC.

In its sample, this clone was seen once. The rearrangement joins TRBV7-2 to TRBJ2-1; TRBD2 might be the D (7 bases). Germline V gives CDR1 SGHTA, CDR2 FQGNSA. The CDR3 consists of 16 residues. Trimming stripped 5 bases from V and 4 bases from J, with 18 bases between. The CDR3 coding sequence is TGTGCCAGCAGCATCGATTCGGGGGGCAGATACAATGAGCAGTTCTTC. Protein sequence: CASSIDSGGRYNEQFF.

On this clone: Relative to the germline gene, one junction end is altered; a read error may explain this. DNA for the CDR3: TGTGCCAGCAGCGAAGTCCCCTTTGAGCGGTACAATGAGCAGTTCTTC. This codes for CASSEVPFERYNEQFF. The chain joins TRBV2 to TRBJ2-1; D perhaps matches TRBD2 (5 bases). The CDR3 runs to 16 residues. Per germline, CDR1 SNHLY and CDR2 FYNNEI.

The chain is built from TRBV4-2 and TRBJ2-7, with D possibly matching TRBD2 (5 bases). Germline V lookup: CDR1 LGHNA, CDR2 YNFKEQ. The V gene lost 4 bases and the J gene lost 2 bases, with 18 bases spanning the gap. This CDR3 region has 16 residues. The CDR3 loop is CASSRLSEVTTYEQYF. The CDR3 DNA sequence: TGTGCCAGCAGCCGACTTTCGGAGGTGACTACCTACGAGCAGTACTTC.

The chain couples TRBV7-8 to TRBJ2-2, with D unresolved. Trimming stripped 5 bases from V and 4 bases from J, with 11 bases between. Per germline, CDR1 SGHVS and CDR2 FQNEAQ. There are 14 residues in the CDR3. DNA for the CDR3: TGTGCCAGCAGCCATCCGGTGAGCACCGGGGAGCTGTTTTTT. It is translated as CASSHPVSTGELFF.

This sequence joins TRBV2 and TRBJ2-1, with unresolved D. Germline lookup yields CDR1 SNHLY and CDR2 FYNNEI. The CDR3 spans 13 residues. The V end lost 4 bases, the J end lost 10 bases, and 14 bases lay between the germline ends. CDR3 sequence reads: CASSVLEVLEQFF. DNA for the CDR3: TGTGCCAGCAGTGTGTTAGAGGTTTTAGAGCAGTTCTTC.

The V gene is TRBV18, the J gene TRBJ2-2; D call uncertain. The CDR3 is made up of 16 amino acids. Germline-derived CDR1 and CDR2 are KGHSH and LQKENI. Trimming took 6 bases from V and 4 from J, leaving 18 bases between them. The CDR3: CASSATRATGTGELFF. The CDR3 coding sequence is TGTGCCAGCTCCGCAACCCGGGCTACTGGCACCGGGGAGCTGTTTTTT.

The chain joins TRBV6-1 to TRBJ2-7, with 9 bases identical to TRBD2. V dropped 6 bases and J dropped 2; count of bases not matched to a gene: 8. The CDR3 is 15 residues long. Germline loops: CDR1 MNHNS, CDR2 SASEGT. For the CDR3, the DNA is TGTGCCAGCAGGGCGGGTCTAGCGGGAACCTACGAGCAGTACTTC. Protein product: CASRAGLAGTYEQYF.

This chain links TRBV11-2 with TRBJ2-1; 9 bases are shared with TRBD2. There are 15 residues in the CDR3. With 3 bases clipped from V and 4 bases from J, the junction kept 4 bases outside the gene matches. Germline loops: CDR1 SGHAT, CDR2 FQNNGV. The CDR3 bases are TGTGCCAGCAGCTTTGGGACTAGCCATTACAATGAGCAGTTCTTC. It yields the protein CASSFGTSHYNEQFF. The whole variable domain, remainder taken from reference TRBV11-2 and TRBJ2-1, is EAGVAQSPRYKIIEKRQSVAFWCNPISGHATLYWYQQILGQGPKLLIQFQNNGVVDDSQLPKDRFSAERLKGVDSTLKIQPAKLEDSAVYLCASSFGTSHYNEQFFGPGTRLTVL.

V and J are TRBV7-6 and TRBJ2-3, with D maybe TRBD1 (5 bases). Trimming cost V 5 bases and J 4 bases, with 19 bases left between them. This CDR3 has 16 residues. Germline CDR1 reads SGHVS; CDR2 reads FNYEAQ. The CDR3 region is CASSLTSVQGSDTQYF. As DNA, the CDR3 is TGTGCCAGCAGCCTTACCAGCGTCCAGGGCTCAGATACGCAGTATTTT.

The CDR3 nucleotides are TGTGCCAGTAGTACGGGGACAGGGGGCAATCAGCCCCAGCATTTT. As protein: CASSTGTGGNQPQHF. V is TRBV19 and J is TRBJ1-5, with 10 positions matching TRBD1. Losses at the gene ends were 4 bases for V and 2 bases for J; bases not matched to a gene: 2. Germline assignment: CDR1 LNHDA and CDR2 SQIVND (reference sequence). This CDR3 contains 15 residues.

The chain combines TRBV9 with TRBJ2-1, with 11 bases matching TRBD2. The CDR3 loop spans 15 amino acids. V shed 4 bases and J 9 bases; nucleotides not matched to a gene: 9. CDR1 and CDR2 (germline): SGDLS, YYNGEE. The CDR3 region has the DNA TGTGCCAGCAGCCCCCGACTAGCGGGAAACCTTGAGCAGTTCTTC. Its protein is CASSPRLAGNLEQFF.

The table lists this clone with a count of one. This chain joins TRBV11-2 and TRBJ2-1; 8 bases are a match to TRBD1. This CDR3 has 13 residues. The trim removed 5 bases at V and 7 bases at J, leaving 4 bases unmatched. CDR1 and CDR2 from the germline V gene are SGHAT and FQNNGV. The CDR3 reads CASSQDRENEQFF. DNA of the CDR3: TGTGCCAGCAGCCAGGACAGGGAGAATGAGCAGTTCTTC.

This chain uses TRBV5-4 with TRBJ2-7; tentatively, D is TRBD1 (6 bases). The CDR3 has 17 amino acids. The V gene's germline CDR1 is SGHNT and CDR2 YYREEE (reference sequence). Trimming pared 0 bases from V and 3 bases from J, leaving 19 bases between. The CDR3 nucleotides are TGTGCCAGCAGCTTGGGGGGCCCCGCACAGGGTGGCTACGAGCAGTACTTC. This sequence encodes CASSLGGPAQGGYEQYF.

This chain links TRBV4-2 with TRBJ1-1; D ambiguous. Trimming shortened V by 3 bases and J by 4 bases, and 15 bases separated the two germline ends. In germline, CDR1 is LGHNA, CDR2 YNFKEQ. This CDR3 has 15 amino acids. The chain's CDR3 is CASSQVGYAGTEAFF. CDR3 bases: TGTGCCAGCAGCCAGGTCGGGTATGCGGGCACTGAAGCTTTCTTT.

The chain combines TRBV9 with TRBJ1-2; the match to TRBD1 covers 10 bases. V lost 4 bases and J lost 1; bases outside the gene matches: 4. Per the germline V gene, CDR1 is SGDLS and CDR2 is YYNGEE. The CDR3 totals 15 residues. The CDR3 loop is CASSPRTGGNYGYTF. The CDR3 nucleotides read TGTGCCAGCAGCCCCCGGACAGGGGGTAACTATGGCTACACCTTC.

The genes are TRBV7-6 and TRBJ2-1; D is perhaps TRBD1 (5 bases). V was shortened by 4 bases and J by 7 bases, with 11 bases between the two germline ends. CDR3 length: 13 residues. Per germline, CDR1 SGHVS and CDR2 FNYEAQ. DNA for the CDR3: TGTGCCAGCAGCTATGGGGCAGGGAATGAGCAGTTCTTC. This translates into CASSYGAGNEQFF. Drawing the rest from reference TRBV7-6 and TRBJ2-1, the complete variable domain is GAGVSQSPRYKVTKRGQDVALRCDPISGHVSLYWYRQALGQGPEFLTYFNYEAQQDKSGLPNDRFSAERPEGSISTLTIQRTEQRDSAMYRCASSYGAGNEQFFGPGTRLTVL.

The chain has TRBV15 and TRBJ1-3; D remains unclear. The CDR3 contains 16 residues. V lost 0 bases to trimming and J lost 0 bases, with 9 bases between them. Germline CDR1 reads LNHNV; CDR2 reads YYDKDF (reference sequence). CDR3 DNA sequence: TGTGCCACCAGCAGAGATGCCTTCCACTCTGGAAACACCATATATTTT. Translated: CATSRDAFHSGNTIYF.